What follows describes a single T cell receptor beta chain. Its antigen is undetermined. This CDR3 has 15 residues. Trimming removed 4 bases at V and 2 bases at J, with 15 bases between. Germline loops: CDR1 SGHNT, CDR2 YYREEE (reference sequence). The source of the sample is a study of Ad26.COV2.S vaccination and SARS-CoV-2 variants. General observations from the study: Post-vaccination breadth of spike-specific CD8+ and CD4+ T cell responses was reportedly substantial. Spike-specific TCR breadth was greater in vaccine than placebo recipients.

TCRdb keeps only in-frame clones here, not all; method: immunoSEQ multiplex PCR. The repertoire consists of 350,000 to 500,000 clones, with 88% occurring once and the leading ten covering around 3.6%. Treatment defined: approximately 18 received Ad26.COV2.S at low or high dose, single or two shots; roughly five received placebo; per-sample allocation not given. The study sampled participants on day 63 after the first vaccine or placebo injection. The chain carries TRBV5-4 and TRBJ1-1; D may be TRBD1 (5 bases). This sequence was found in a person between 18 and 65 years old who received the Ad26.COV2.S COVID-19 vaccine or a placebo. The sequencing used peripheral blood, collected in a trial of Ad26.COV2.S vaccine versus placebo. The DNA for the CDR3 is TGTGCCAGCAGCCCGGAAGTGGGGGTTAACACTGAAGCTTTCTTT. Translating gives CASSPEVGVNTEAFF.